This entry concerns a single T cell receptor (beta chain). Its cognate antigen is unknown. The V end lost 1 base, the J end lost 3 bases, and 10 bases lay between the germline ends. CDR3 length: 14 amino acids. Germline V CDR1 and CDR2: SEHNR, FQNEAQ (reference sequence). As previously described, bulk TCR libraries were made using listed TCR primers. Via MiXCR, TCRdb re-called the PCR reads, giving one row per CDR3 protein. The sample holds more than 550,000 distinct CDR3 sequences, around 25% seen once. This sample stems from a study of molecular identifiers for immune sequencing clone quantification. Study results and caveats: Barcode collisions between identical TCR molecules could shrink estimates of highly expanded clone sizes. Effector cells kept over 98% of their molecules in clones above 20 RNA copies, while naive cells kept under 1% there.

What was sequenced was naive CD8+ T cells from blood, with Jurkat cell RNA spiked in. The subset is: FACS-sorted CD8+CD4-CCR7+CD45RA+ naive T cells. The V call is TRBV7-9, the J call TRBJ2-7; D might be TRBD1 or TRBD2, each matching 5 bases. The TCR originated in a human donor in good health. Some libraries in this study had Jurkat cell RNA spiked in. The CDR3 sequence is CASSLGRDGYEQYF. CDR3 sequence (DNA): TGTGCCAGCAGCTTAGGCAGGGACGGCTACGAGCAGTACTTC. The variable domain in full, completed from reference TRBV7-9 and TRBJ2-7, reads DTGVSQNPRHKITKRGQNVTFRCDPISEHNRLYWYRQTLGQGPEFLTYFQNEAQLEKSRLLSDRFSAERPKGSFSTLEIQRTEQGDSAMYLCASSLGRDGYEQYFGPGTRLTVT.